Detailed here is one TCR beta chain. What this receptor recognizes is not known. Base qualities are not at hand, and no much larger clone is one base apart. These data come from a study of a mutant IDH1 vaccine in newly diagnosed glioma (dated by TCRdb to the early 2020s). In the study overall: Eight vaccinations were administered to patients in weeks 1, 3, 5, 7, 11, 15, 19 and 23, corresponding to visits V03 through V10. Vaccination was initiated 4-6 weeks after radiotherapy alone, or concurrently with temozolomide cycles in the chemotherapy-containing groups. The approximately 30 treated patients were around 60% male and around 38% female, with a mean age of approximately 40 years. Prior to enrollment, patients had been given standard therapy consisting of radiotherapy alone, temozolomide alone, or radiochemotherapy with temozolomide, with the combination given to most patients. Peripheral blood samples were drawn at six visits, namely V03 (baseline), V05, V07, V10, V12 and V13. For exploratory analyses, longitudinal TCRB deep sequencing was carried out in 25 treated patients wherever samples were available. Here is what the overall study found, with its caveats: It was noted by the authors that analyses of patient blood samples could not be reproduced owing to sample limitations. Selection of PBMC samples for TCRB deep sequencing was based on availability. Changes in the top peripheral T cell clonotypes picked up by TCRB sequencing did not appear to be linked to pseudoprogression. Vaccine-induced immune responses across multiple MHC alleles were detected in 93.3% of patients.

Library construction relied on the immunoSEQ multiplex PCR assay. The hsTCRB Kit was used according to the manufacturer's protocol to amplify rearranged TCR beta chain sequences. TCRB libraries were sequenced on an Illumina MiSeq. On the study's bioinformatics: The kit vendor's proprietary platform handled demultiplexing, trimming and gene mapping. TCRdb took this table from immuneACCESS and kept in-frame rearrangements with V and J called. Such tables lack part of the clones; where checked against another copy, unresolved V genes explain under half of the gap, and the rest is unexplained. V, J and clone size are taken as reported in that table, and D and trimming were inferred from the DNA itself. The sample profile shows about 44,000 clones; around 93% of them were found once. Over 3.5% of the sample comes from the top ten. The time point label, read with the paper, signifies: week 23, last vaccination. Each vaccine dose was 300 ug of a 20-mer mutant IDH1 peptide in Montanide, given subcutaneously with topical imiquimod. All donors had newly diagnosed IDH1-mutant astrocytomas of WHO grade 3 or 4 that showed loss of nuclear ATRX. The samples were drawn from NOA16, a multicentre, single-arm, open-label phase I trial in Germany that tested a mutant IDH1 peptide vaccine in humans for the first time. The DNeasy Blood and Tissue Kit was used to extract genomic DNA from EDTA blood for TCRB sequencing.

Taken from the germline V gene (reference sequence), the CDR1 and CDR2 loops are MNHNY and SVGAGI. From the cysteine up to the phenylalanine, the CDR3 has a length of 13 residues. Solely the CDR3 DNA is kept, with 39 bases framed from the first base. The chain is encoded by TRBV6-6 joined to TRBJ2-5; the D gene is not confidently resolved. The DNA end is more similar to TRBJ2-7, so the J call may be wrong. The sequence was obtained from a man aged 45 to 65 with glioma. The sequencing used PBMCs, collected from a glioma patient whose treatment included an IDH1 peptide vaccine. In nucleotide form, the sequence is TGTGCCAGCAGCCACGGGTTTGCCTACGAGCAGTACTTC. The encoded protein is CASSHGFAYEQYF.